This T cell receptor beta chain was identified during a study of shared clonotypes between healthy human individuals. General study points: Few donors restricted represented genetic and exposure-history diversity.

On this clone: What it recognizes is unknown.

Measured with immunoSEQ multiplex PCR; TCRdb has only the in-frame clones, and not every one. The sample consists of more than 1 million clones, approximately 78% of them appearing once. There are 14 residues in the CDR3. From germline, CDR1 is MGHRA and CDR2 YSYEKL. V lost 1 base and J lost 11; bases outside the gene matches: 6. Naive CD45RA+ and memory CD45RA-negative subsets were split from CD4+ cells. The source material was memory CD4+ T cells from PBMCs. The subset here: CD45RA-negative fraction. This chain links TRBV4-1 with TRBJ1-1, with 11 bases lining up with TRBD1. This TCR derives from a man aged 18 to 30 in good health. Some clones in this sample may be carry-over from other donors' samples. The CDR3 loop is CASSQGGTGGPAFF. The CDR3 region has the DNA TGCGCCAGCAGCCAAGGAGGGACAGGGGGACCGGCTTTCTTT.